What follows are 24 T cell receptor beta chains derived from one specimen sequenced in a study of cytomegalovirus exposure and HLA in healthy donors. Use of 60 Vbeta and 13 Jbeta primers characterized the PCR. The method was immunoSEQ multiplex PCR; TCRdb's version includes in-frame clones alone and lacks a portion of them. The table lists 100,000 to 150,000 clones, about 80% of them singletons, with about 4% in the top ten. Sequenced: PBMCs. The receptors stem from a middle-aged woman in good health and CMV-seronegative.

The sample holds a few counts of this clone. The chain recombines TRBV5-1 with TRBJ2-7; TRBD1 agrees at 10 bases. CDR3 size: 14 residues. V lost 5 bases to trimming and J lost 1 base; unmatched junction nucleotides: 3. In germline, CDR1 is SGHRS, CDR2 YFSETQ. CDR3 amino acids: CASSGTGVSYEQYF. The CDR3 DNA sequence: TGCGCCAGCAGTGGGACAGGGGTTTCCTACGAGCAGTACTTC.

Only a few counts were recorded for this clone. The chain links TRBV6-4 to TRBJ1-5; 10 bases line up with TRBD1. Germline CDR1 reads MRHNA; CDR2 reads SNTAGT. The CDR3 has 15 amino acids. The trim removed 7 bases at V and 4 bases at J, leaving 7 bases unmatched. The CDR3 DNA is TGTGCCAGCACTCCGACAGGGGGCGATAATCAGCCCCAGCATTTT. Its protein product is CASTPTGGDNQPQHF.

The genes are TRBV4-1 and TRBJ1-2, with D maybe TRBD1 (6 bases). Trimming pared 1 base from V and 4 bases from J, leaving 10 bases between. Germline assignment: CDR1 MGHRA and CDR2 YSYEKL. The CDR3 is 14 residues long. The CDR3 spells CASSQVPDSYGYTF. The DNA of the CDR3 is TGCGCCAGCAGCCAAGTTCCGGACAGCTATGGCTACACCTTC.

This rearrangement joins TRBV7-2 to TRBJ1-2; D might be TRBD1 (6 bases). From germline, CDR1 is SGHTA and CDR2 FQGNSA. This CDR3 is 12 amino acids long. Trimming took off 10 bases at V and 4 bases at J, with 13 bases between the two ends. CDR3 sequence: CAITDRGYGYTF. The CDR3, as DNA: TGTGCCATCACGGACAGAGGCTATGGCTACACCTTC.

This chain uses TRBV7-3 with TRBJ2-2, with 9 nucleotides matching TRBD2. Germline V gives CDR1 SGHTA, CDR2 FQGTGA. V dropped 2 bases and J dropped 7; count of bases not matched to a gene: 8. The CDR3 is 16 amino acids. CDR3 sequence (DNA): TGTGCCAGCAGCTTACACCCTAGCGGGGTTGGCGGGGAGCTGTTTTTT. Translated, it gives CASSLHPSGVGGELFF. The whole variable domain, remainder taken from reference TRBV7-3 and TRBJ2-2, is GAGVSQTPSNKVTEKGKYVELRCDPISGHTALYWYRQSLGQGPEFLIYFQGTGAADDSGLPNDRFFAVRPEGSVSTLKIQRTERGDSAVYLCASSLHPSGVGGELFFGEGSRLTVL.

The CDR3 DNA reads as TGTGCCAGCAGCTCGATCGGGGGACTGAACACTGAAGCTTTCTTT. Residues: CASSSIGGLNTEAFF. The chain couples TRBV7-9 to TRBJ1-1, with D possibly being TRBD1 (5 bases). Deletions cut 4 bases from V and 0 bases from J, with 12 bases between. Germline CDR1 is SEHNR and CDR2 is FQNEAQ (reference sequence). The CDR3 length is 15 residues.

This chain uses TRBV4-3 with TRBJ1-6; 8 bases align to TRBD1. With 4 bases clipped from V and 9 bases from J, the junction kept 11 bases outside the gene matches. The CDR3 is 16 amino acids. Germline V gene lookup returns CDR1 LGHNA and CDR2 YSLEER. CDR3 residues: CASSRTTGAGVSPLHF. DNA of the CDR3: TGCGCCAGCAGCCGCACGACAGGGGCGGGAGTTTCACCCCTCCACTTT.

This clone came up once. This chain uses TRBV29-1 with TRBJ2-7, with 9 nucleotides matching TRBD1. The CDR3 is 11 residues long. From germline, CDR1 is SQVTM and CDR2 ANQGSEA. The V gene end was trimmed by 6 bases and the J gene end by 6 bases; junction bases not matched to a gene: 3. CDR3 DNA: TGCAGCGTGGGACAGGGAACCGAGCAGTACTTC. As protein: CSVGQGTEQYF.

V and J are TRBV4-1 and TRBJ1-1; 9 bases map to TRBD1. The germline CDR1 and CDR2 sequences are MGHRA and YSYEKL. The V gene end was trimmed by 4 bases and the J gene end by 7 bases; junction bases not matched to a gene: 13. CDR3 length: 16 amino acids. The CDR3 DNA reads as TGCGCCAGCAGCCCCGGCCGGGACAGGGAAGATAATGAAGCTTTCTTT. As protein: CASSPGRDREDNEAFF.

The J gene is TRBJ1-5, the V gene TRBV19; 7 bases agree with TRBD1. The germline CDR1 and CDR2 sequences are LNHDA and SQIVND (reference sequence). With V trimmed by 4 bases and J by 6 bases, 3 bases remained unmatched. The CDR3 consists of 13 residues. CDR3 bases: TGTGCCAGTAGTAACAGGGGCGGTCAGCCCCAGCATTTT. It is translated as CASSNRGGQPQHF.

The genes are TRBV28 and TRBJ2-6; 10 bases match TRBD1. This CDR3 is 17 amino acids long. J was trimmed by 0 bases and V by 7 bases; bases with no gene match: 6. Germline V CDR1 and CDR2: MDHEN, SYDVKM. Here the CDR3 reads CASNPGQGNSGANVLTF. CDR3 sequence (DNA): TGTGCCAGCAATCCGGGACAGGGGAACTCTGGGGCCAACGTCCTGACTTTC.

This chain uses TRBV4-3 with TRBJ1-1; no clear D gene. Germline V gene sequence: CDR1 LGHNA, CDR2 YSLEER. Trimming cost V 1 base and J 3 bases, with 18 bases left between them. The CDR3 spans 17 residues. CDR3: CASSQAPGVGRDTEAFF. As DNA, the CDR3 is TGCGCCAGCAGCCAAGCCCCCGGGGTCGGTCGGGACACTGAAGCTTTCTTT.

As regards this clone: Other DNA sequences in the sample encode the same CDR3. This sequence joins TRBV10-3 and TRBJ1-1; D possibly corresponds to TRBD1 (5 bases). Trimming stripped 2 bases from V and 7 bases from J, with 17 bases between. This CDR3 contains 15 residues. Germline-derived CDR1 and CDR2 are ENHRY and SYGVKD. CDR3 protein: CAISEPHRGLGEAFF. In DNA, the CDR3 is TGTGCCATCAGTGAGCCTCATAGGGGCTTAGGTGAAGCTTTCTTT.

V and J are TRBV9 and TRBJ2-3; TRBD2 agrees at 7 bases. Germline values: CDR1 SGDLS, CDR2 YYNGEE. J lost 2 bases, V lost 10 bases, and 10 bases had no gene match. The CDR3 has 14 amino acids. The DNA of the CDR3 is TGTGCCTCGGAGGCTAGCGGAAACACAGATACGCAGTATTTT. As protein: CASEASGNTDTQYF.

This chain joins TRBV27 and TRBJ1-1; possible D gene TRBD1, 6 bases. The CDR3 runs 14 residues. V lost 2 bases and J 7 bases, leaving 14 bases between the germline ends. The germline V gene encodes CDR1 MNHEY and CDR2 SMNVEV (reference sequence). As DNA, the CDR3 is TGTGCCAGCAGTTTAACCGGACAGCCCCATGAAGCTTTCTTT. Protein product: CASSLTGQPHEAFF.

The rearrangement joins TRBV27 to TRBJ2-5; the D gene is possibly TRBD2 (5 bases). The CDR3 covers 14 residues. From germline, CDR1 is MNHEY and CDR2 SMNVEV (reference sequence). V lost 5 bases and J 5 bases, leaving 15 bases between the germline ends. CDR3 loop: CASSPYRGEETQYF. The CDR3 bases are TGTGCCAGCAGTCCCTACCGGGGAGAGGAGACCCAGTACTTC.

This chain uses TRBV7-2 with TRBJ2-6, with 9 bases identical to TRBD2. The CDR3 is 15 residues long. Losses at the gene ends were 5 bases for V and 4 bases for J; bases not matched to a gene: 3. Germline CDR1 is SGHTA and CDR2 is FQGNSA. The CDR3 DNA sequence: TGTGCCAGCAGCCCTAGCGGGACCGGGGCCAACGTCCTGACTTTC. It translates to CASSPSGTGANVLTF.

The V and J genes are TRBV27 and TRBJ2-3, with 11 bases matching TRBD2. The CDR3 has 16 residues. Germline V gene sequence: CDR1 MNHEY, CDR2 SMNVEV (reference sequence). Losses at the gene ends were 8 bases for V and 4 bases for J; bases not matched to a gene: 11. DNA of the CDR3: TGTGCCAGCGGCCATCCCGGGACTAGCGGATCAGATACGCAGTATTTT. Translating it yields CASGHPGTSGSDTQYF.

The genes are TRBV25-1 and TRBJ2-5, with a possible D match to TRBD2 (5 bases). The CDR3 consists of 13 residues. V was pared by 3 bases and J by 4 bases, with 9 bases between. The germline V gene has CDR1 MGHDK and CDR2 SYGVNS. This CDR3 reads CASSDLAGETQYF. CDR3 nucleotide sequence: TGTGCCAGCAGTGATCTGGCGGGAGAGACCCAGTACTTC.

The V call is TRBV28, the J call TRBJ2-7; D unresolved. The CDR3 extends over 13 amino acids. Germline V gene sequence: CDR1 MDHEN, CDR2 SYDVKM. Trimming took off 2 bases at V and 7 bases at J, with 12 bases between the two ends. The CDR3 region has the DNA TGTGCCAGCAGTTTAATCCATACCGGGGAGCAGTACTTC. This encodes CASSLIHTGEQYF.

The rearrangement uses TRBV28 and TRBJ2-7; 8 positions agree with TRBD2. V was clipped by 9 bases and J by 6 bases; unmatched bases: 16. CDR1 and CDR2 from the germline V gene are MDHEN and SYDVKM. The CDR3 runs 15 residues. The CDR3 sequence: CASNLRAGGPGEQYF. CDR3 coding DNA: TGTGCCAGTAACCTGAGGGCGGGAGGTCCCGGCGAGCAGTACTTC. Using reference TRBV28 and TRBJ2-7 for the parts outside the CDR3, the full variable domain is DVKVTQSSRYLVKRTGEKVFLECVQDMDHENMFWYRQDPGLGLRLIYFSYDVKMKEKGDIPEGYSVSREKKERFSLILESASTNQTSMYLCASNLRAGGPGEQYFGPGTRLTVT.

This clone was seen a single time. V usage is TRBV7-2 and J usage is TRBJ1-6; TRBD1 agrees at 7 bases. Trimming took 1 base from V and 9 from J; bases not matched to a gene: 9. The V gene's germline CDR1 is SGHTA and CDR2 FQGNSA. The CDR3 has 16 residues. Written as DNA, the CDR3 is TGTGCCAGCAGCTTAGAAGAGGGGGCGAGAAGTTCACCCCTCCACTTT. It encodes CASSLEEGARSSPLHF.

In DNA form, the CDR3 reads TGTGCCAGCAGCTTAATTGCGGGGACCTACGAGCAGTACTTC. This encodes CASSLIAGTYEQYF. The chain uses TRBV7-3 and TRBJ2-7; tentatively, D is TRBD2 (6 bases). Trimming took off 1 base at V and 2 bases at J, with 9 bases between the two ends. CDR1 and CDR2 from the germline V gene are SGHTA and FQGTGA. The CDR3 extends over 14 amino acids.

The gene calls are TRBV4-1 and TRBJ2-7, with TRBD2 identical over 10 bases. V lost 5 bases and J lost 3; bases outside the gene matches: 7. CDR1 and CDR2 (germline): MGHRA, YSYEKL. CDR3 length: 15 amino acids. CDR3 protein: CASSAELAGYYEQYF. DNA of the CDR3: TGCGCCAGCAGCGCGGAACTAGCGGGGTACTACGAGCAGTACTTC.